The 27 T cell receptor beta chains presented below share a single source sample, sequenced in a study of T cells after yellow fever vaccination. TCRdb reprocessed the 5' RACE reads via MiXCR and lists one record per CDR3 protein. The data show 45,000 to 60,000 distinct CDR3 sequences, 5.7% seen once. The sample was PBMCs, either bulk or a sorted T-cell subset (CD4+, CD8+, memory, or dextramer-sorted; not recorded which), taken on the day of the yellow fever booster vaccination. These receptors all come from a man between 18 and 29 years old who received the YFV17D yellow fever vaccine.

This clonotype was counted between two and nine times. The genes are TRBV20-1 and TRBJ1-1; the D is unclear. This CDR3 has 15 amino acids. V was trimmed by 0 bases and J by 2 bases, leaving 13 bases between them. The germline V gene encodes CDR1 DFQATT and CDR2 SNEGSKA (reference sequence). CDR3 sequence (DNA): TGCAGTGCTAGAGATTGGCAGAGCCTCAACACTGAAGCTTTCTTT. Translated: CSARDWQSLNTEAFF.

V is TRBV7-2 and J is TRBJ2-1; 7 nucleotides match TRBD2. V shed 2 bases, J shed 4 bases, and the junction held 11 bases outside the gene matches. Germline CDR1 SGHTA, CDR2 FQGNSA. The CDR3 spans 17 residues. As DNA, the CDR3 is TGTGCCAGCAGCTTATGGTCAGTGACGGGGGGATACAATGAGCAGTTCTTC. Protein product: CASSLWSVTGGYNEQFF.

The V and J genes are TRBV20-1 and TRBJ1-2; D is ambiguous. CDR3 length: 13 amino acids. Germline CDR1 is DFQATT and CDR2 is SNEGSKA (reference sequence). V lost 1 base to trimming and J lost 0 bases, with 6 bases between them. The DNA for the CDR3 is TGCAGTGCTAGAGCGATCACTAACTATGGCTACACCTTC. It translates to CSARAITNYGYTF.

This clonotype was picked up many times. This chain uses TRBV7-9 with TRBJ2-3; D uncertain. This CDR3 comprises 13 residues. The germline V and J ends were trimmed by 0 bases and 0 bases, with 1 base remaining between them. The germline gives CDR1 SEHNR, CDR2 FQNEAQ (reference sequence). CDR3 sequence: CASSLASTDTQYF. The CDR3 nucleotides are TGTGCCAGCAGCTTAGCGAGCACAGATACGCAGTATTTT.

This clonotype was counted at least ten times. The chain combines TRBV29-1 with TRBJ1-1; TRBD1 might be the D (5 bases). The V and J ends lost 4 bases and 6 bases respectively, with 15 bases between them. The CDR3 has 13 residues. The germline CDR1 and CDR2 sequences are SQVTM and ANQGSEA. CDR3 DNA sequence: TGCAGCGTTGGGCCAGGGCTCCGGGCTGAAGCTTTCTTT. Protein: CSVGPGLRAEAFF.

This clonotype showed up just a few times. The chain has TRBV10-3 and TRBJ2-2; D may correspond to TRBD1 or TRBD2 (5 bases each). Germline CDR1 is ENHRY and CDR2 is SYGVKD. CDR3 length: 14 amino acids. Trimming removed 11 bases from V and 0 bases from J, with 13 bases in between. The CDR3: CAVNRDANTGELFF. The CDR3 nucleotides read TGTGCCGTAAACCGGGACGCGAACACCGGGGAGCTGTTTTTT.

V and J are TRBV5-1 and TRBJ2-7, with D uncertain. Trimming removed 0 bases from V and 6 bases from J, with 16 bases in between. This CDR3 contains 15 residues. Looked up from germline, CDR1 is SGHRS and CDR2 is YFSETQ. The CDR3 region is CASSLAGNDDGEQYF. CDR3 DNA sequence: TGCGCCAGCAGCTTGGCAGGCAATGATGACGGCGAGCAGTACTTC.

This clonotype has a handful of counts. This sequence joins TRBV3-1 and TRBJ2-3; D might be TRBD2 (6 bases). The CDR3 runs to 15 residues. V lost 1 base and J lost 1, with 9 bases in between. Per germline, CDR1 LGHDT and CDR2 YNNKEL (reference sequence). For the CDR3, the DNA is TGTGCCAGCAGCCAAGGTTCTAGCGGCACAGATACGCAGTATTTT. Translating it yields CASSQGSSGTDTQYF.

This chain connects TRBV4-1 to TRBJ2-7; a possible D gene is TRBD1 (5 bases). This CDR3 has 15 residues. Deletions cut 4 bases from V and 2 bases from J, with 15 bases between. In germline, CDR1 is MGHRA, CDR2 YSYEKL. The CDR3 DNA is TGCGCCAGCAGCCCCACAGACAGAGAGACCTACGAGCAGTACGTC. This sequence encodes CASSPTDRETYEQYV.

This chain joins TRBV27 and TRBJ1-2; D is perhaps TRBD1 (5 bases). This CDR3 is 13 amino acids long. CDR1 and CDR2 (germline): MNHEY, SMNVEV (reference sequence). Trimming took 2 bases from V and 5 from J, leaving 9 bases between them. The chain's CDR3 is CASSLGGFYGYTF. The CDR3 DNA reads as TGTGCCAGCAGTTTAGGGGGTTTTTATGGCTACACCTTC.

The chain has TRBV4-3 and TRBJ2-3, with D possibly TRBD1 on 6 matching bases. Trimming took off 0 bases at V and 1 base at J, with 11 bases between the two ends. Germline CDR1 is LGHNA and CDR2 is YSLEER. This CDR3 is 16 amino acids long. The CDR3 DNA follows: TGCGCCAGCAGCCAAGAAAAGGGGGTGGGCACAGATACGCAGTATTTT. Residues: CASSQEKGVGTDTQYF.

This clonotype was counted at least ten times. The CDR3 nucleotides are TGTGCCAGCAGTTCGGGACAGGGTGTCGGGGAGCTGTTTTTT. Encoded protein: CASSSGQGVGELFF. V and J are TRBV27 and TRBJ2-2; 9 nucleotides line up with TRBD1. CDR1 and CDR2 from the germline V gene are MNHEY and SMNVEV (reference sequence). V trimming: 4 bases; J trimming: 7 bases; junction bases outside the gene matches: 4. The CDR3 is 14 residues long.

This clonotype was counted many times. This chain connects TRBV29-1 to TRBJ2-7; the D is unclear. CDR3 length: 14 residues. The germline V gene has CDR1 SQVTM and CDR2 ANQGSEA. V was cut by 7 bases and J by 6 bases, with 22 bases left in between. The CDR3 DNA sequence: TGCAGCGCCTCCACCGCGCTCCCTACGGCCGAGCAGTACTTC. It encodes CSASTALPTAEQYF.

In this sample, this clonotype turned up many times. The rearrangement uses TRBV7-9 and TRBJ1-6, with TRBD1 as a possible D gene (5 bases). Per germline, CDR1 SEHNR and CDR2 FQNEAQ (reference sequence). Trimming left V 10 bases short and J 7 bases short, with 17 bases between. This CDR3 spans 14 amino acids. This CDR3 reads CAIPDKKQNSPLHF. The CDR3 DNA sequence: TGTGCCATTCCGGACAAAAAACAAAATTCACCCCTCCACTTT.

This clonotype was seen repeatedly, ten times or more. V and J are TRBV7-3 and TRBJ2-3; D is unclear. V was pared by 2 bases and J by 2 bases, with 5 bases between. Germline loops: CDR1 SGHTA, CDR2 FQGTGA. This CDR3 is 13 amino acids long. DNA for the CDR3: TGTGCCAGCAGCTTAGAAGCCACAGATACGCAGTATTTT. This encodes CASSLEATDTQYF.

This clonotype was observed a handful of times. CDR3 sequence (DNA): TGTGCCAGCACCATGACAGGGGCAGACTATGGCTACACCTTC. It specifies CASTMTGADYGYTF. The chain is built from TRBV12-3 or TRBV12-4 and TRBJ1-2; the match to TRBD1 covers 8 bases. V dropped 7 bases and J dropped 3; count of bases not matched to a gene: 7. This CDR3 comprises 14 residues.

This clonotype was observed at least ten times. V is TRBV7-2 and J is TRBJ2-3; 14 positions match TRBD2. After removal of 5 bases from V and 2 bases from J, the junction contained 15 bases not matched to a gene. Germline V gene sequence: CDR1 SGHTA, CDR2 FQGNSA. CDR3 length equals 20 residues. DNA for the CDR3: TGTGCCAGCAGCCGCTCGGGACTAGCGGGGGTCCAGCCCCCCACAGATACGCAGTATTTT. Protein: CASSRSGLAGVQPPTDTQYF.

This clonotype was observed a handful of times. V usage is TRBV2 and J usage is TRBJ2-3, with D maybe TRBD2 (7 bases). V was clipped by 2 bases and J by 4 bases, with 16 bases between them. This CDR3 has 16 residues. Germline lookup yields CDR1 SNHLY and CDR2 FYNNEI. The CDR3 reads CASSEWGGGPPDTQYF. DNA for the CDR3: TGTGCCAGCAGTGAATGGGGCGGGGGCCCGCCAGATACGCAGTATTTT.

This clonotype occurred many times. This chain joins TRBV7-8 and TRBJ2-1; 14 bases align to TRBD2. This CDR3 is 14 amino acids long. Per germline, CDR1 SGHVS and CDR2 FQNEAQ. Trimming removed 3 bases from V and 8 bases from J; junction bases left unmatched: 0. CDR3: CASSLTSGGDEQFF. In nucleotides, the CDR3 is TGTGCCAGCAGCTTGACTAGCGGGGGGGATGAGCAGTTCTTC.

There are many counts of this clonotype. The chain uses TRBV5-6 and TRBJ2-5, with a weak D call TRBD2 (6 bases). V dropped 4 bases and J dropped 3 bases, with 13 bases sitting between them. The CDR3 length is 14 residues. Germline CDR1 and CDR2: SGHDT and YYEEEE. In DNA, the CDR3 is TGTGCCAGCAGCCTTAATAGGAGGGAAGAGACCCAGTACTTC. This gives the protein CASSLNRREETQYF.

The table lists this clonotype with a few counts. The chain combines TRBV12-3 or TRBV12-4 with TRBJ2-1; 9 bases are shared with TRBD1. J gave up 7 bases and V 3 bases, and 4 bases lay outside the gene matches. The CDR3 covers 14 residues. The CDR3, as DNA: TGTGCCAGCAGTTTGACAGGGGGGTGGAATGAGCAGTTCTTC. It encodes CASSLTGGWNEQFF.

The chain is built from TRBV4-1 and TRBJ1-4, with D perhaps matching TRBD1 (5 bases). Germline loops: CDR1 MGHRA, CDR2 YSYEKL. V was shortened by 4 bases and J by 0 bases, with 9 bases between the two germline ends. This CDR3 is 15 amino acids long. The DNA for the CDR3 is TGCGCCAGCAGCCGGGGGACCGCAACTAATGAAAAACTGTTTTTT. Its protein is CASSRGTATNEKLFF.

This clonotype was seen a few times. This rearrangement joins TRBV5-1 to TRBJ2-3; D uncertain. CDR1 SGHRS and CDR2 YFSETQ come from the germline V gene. There are 14 residues in the CDR3. V was pared by 5 bases and J by 0 bases, with 10 bases between. The CDR3 DNA reads as TGCGCCAGCAGTACGGCCCTTAGCACAGATACGCAGTATTTT. It encodes CASSTALSTDTQYF.

This clonotype was found many times. The chain employs TRBV7-9 and TRBJ2-6; possible D gene TRBD1, 6 bases. V was trimmed by 5 bases and J by 1 base, leaving 9 bases between them. The CDR3 loop spans 15 amino acids. CDR1 is SEHNR, CDR2 FQNEAQ, per germline (reference sequence). CDR3 sequence: CASSRTGSGANVLTF. CDR3 DNA: TGTGCCAGCAGCCGTACAGGGTCTGGGGCCAACGTCCTGACTTTC.

The sample holds many counts of this clonotype. The chain carries TRBV7-6 and TRBJ2-7, with TRBD1 matching over 9 bases. The CDR3 spans 13 residues. The trim removed 5 bases at V and 7 bases at J, leaving 6 bases unmatched. In germline, CDR1 is SGHVS, CDR2 FNYEAQ. CDR3 loop: CASSRDRESEQYF. The CDR3 DNA follows: TGTGCCAGCAGCAGGGACAGGGAGAGTGAGCAGTACTTC. Drawing the rest from reference TRBV7-6 and TRBJ2-7, the complete variable domain is GAGVSQSPRYKVTKRGQDVALRCDPISGHVSLYWYRQALGQGPEFLTYFNYEAQQDKSGLPNDRFSAERPEGSISTLTIQRTEQRDSAMYRCASSRDRESEQYFGPGTRLTVT.

This clonotype appeared many times. This chain links TRBV24-1 with TRBJ1-2, with D uncertain. Looked up from germline, CDR1 is KGHDR and CDR2 is SFDVKD. With 0 bases removed from V and 7 bases from J, the gap between germline ends came to 11 bases. This CDR3 comprises 14 residues. CDR3 sequence reads: CATSDLIHGVGYTF. The CDR3 DNA reads TGTGCCACCAGTGATTTGATCCATGGCGTTGGCTACACCTTC.

This clonotype appeared many times. The V and J genes are TRBV20-1 and TRBJ2-5; TRBD1 aligns across 9 bases. Losses at the gene ends were 1 base for V and 5 bases for J; bases not matched to a gene: 5. The CDR3 runs 14 residues. Germline CDR1 reads DFQATT; CDR2 reads SNEGSKA (reference sequence). The CDR3 region is CSARAGQGRETQYF. The CDR3 DNA reads TGCAGTGCTAGAGCTGGACAGGGGAGGGAGACCCAGTACTTC.